This T cell receptor beta chain originates from a study of OX40 agonist ivuxolimab in advanced cancers. About the research overall: Patients with prior anti-PD-1, anti-PD-L1 or anti-CTLA-4 therapy were eligible; roughly 41% had some. One hepatocellular carcinoma and two cutaneous melanoma patients partially responded.

Samples of blood were obtained at baseline, on cycle 4 day 1, and on cycle 7 day 1. CDR3 length: 13 residues. CDR1 SGHRS and CDR2 YFSETQ come from the germline V gene. Trimming left V 1 base short and J 1 base short, with 4 bases between. The data were produced by immunoSEQ multiplex PCR, yet TCRdb's version contains in-frame clones alone and is incomplete. The sample consists of 60,000 or so clones, around 83% of them appearing once. This receptor was obtained from an adult with an advanced solid tumor such as melanoma, head and neck, liver or kidney cancer. Sample: CD4+ or CD8+ T cells sorted from blood, taken in a trial of the OX40 agonist ivuxolimab. This sequence joins TRBV5-1 and TRBJ2-3; D not certain. CDR3 DNA: TGCGCCAGCAGCTTGAGAGGCACAGATACGCAGTATTTT. Protein: CASSLRGTDTQYF.